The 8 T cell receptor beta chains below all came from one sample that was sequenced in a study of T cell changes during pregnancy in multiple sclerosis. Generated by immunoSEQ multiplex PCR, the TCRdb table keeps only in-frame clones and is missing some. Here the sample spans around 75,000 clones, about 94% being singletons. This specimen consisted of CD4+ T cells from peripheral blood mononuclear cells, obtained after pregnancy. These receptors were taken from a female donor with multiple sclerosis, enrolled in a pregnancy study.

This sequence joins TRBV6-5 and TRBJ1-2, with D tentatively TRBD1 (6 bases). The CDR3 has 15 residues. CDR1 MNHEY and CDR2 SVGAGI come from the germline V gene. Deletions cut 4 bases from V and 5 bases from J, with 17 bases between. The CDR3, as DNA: TGTGCCAGCAGTTCCCCCGGCACAGGGCCTTATGGCTACACCTTC. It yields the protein CASSSPGTGPYGYTF.

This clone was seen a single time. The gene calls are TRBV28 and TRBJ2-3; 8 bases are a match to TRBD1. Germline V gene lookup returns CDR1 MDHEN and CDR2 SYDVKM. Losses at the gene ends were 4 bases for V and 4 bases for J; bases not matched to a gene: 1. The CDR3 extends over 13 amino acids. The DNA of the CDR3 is TGTGCCAGCAGTTCAGGGGGCGCAGATACGCAGTATTTT. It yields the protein CASSSGGADTQYF.

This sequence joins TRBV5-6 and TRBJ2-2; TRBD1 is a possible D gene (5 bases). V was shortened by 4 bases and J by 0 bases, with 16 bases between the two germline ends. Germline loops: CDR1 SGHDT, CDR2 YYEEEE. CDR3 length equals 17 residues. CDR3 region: CASSRPPQGSNTGELFF. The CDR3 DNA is TGTGCCAGCAGCCGTCCCCCGCAGGGTTCGAACACCGGGGAGCTGTTTTTT.

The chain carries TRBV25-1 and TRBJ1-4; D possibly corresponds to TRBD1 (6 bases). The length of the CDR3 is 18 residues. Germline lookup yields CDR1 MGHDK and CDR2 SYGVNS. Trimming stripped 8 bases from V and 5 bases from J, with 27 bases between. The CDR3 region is CASGSAVQGWGNNEKLFF. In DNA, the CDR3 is TGTGCCAGCGGAAGTGCGGTACAGGGTTGGGGAAACAATGAAAAACTGTTTTTT.

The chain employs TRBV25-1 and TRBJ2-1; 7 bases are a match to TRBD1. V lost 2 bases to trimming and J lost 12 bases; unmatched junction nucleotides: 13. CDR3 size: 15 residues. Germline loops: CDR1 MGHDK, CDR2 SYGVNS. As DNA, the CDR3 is TGTGCCAGCAGTGAACGCCCAGGGGGTCAAGACGGGCAGTTCTTC. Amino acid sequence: CASSERPGGQDGQFF.

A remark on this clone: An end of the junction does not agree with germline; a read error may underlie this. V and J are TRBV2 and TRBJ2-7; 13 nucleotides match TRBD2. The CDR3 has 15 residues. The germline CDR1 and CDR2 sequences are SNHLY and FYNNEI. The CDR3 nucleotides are TGTGCCAGCAGCGAAGGACTAGCGGGAGTGGCGAGGCAGTACTTC. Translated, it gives CASSEGLAGVARQYF. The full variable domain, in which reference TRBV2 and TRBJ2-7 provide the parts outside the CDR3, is EPEVTQTPSHQVTQMGQEVILRCVPISNHLYFYWYRQILGQKVEFLVSFYNNEISEKSEIFDDQFSVERPDGSNFTLKIRSTKLEDSAMYFCASSEGLAGVARQYFGPGTRLTVT.

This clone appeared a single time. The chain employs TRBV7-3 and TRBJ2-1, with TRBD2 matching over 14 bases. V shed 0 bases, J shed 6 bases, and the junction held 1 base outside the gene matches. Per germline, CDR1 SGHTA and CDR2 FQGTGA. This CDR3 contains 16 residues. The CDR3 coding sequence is TGTGCCAGCAGCTTAACCGGGACTAGCGGGAGCAATGAGCAGTTCTTC. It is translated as CASSLTGTSGSNEQFF. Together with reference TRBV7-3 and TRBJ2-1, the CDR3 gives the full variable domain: GAGVSQTPSNKVTEKGKYVELRCDPISGHTALYWYRQSLGQGPEFLIYFQGTGAADDSGLPNDRFFAVRPEGSVSTLKIQRTERGDSAVYLCASSLTGTSGSNEQFFGPGTRLTVL.

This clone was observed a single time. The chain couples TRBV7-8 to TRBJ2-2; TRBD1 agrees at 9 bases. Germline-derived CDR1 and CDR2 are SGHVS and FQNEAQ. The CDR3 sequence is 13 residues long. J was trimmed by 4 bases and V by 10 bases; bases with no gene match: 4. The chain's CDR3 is CATGTGFTGELFF. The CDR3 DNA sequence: TGTGCCACCGGGACAGGGTTCACCGGGGAGCTGTTTTTT.